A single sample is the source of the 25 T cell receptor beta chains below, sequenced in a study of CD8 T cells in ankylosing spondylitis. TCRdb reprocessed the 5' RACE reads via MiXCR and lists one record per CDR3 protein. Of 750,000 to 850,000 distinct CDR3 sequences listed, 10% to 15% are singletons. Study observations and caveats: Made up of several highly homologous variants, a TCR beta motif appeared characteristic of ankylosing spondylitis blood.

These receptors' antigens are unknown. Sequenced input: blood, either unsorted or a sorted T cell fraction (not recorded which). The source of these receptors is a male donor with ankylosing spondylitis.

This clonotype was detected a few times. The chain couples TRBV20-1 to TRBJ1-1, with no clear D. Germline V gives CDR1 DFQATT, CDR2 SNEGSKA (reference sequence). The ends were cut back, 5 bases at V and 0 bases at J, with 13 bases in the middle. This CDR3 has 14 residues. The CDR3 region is CSASVLTLNTEAFF. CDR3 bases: TGCAGTGCTTCCGTGCTAACCTTGAACACTGAAGCTTTCTTT.

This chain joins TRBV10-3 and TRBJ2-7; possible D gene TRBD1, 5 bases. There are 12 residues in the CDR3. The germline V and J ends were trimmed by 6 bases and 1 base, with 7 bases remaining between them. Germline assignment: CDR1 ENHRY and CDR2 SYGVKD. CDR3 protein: CAISDSSYEQYF. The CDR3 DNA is TGTGCCATCAGCGACAGTTCCTACGAGCAGTACTTC.

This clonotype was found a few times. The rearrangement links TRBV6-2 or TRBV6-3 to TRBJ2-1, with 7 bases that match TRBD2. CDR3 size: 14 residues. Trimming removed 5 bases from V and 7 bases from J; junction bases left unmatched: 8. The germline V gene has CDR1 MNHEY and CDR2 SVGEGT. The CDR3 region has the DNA TGTGCCAGCAGTCGGGGACTATACATAAATGAGCAGTTCTTC. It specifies CASSRGLYINEQFF.

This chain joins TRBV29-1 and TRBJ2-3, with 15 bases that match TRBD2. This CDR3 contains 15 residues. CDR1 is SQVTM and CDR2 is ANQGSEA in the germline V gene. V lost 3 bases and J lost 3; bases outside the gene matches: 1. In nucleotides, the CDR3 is TGCAGCGTTGACGGGACTAGCGGGGGGACAGATACGCAGTATTTT. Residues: CSVDGTSGGTDTQYF.

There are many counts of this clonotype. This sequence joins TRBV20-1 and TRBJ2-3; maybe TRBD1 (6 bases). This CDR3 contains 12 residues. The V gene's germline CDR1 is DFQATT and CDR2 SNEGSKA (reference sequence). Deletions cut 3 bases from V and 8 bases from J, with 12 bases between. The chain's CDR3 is CSARTEGGTQYF. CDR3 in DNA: TGCAGTGCTAGGACCGAAGGGGGTACGCAGTATTTT.

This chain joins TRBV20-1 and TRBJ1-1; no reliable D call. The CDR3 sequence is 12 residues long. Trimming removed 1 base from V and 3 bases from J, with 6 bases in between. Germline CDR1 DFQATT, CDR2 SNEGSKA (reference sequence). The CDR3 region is CSARAPHTEAFF. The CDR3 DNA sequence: TGCAGTGCTAGAGCCCCCCACACTGAAGCTTTCTTT.

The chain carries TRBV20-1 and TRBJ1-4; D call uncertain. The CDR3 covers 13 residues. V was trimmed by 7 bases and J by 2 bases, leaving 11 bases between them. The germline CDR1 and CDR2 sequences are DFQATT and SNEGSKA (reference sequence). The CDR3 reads CSGAPGTNEKLFF. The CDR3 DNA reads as TGCAGTGGTGCTCCGGGGACTAATGAAAAACTGTTTTTT.

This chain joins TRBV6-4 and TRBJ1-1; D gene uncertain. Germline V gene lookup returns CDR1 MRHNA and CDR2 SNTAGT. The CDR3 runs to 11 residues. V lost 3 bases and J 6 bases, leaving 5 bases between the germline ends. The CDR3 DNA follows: TGTGCCAGCAGTGAGGTCCCTGAAGCTTTCTTT. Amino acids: CASSEVPEAFF.

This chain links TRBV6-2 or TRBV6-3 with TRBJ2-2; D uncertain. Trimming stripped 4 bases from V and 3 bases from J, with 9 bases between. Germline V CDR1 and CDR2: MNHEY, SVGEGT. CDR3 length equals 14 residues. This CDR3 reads CASSLGYYTGELFF. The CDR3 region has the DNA TGTGCCAGCAGTTTAGGGTACTACACCGGGGAGCTGTTTTTT.

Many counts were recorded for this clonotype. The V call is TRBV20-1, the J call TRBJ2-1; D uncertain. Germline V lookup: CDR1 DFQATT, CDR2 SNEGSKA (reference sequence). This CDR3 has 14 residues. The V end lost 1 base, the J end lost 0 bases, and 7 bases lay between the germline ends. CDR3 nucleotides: TGCAGTGCTAGAGCTTACAGCTCCTACAATGAGCAGTTCTTC. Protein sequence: CSARAYSSYNEQFF.

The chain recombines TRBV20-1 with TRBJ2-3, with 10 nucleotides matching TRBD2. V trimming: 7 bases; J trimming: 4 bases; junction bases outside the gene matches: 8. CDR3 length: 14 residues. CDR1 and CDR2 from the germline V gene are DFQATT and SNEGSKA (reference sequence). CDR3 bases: TGCAGTGTGAAGACTAGCGGGCGTTCAGATACGCAGTATTTT. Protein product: CSVKTSGRSDTQYF.

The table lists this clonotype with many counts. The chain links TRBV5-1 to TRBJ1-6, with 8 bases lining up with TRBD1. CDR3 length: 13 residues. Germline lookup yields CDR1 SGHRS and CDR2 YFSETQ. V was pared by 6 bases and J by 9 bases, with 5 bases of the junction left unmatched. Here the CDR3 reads CASKTGDTSPLHF. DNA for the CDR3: TGCGCCAGCAAGACAGGGGACACTTCACCCCTCCACTTT.

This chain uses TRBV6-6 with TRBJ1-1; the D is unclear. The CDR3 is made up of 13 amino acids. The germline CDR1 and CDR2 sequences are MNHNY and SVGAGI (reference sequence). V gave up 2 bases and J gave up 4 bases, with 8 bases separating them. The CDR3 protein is CASSYGMSTEAFF. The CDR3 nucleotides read TGTGCCAGCAGTTACGGGATGAGCACTGAAGCTTTCTTT.

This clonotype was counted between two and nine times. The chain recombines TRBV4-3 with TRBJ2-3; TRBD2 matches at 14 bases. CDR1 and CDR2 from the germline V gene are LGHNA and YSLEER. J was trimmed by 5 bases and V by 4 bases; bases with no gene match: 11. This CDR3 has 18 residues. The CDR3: CASSPYPTSGRVGDTQYF. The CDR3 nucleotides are TGCGCCAGCAGCCCATACCCGACTAGCGGGAGGGTAGGAGATACGCAGTATTTT.

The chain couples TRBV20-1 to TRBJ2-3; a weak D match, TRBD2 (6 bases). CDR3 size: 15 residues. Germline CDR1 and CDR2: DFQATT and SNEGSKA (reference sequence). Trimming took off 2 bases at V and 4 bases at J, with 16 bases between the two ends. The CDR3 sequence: CSARKAGRLADTQYF. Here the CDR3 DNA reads TGCAGTGCTAGAAAGGCAGGGAGGTTAGCAGATACGCAGTATTTT.

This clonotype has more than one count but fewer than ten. The CDR3 protein is CASSYLAGVNTEAFF. CDR3 DNA: TGTGCCAGCAGTTACTTGGCAGGAGTGAACACTGAAGCTTTCTTT. The rearrangement joins TRBV6-5 to TRBJ1-1; no clear D gene. Germline V gene sequence: CDR1 MNHEY, CDR2 SVGAGI. The V end lost 1 base, the J end lost 0 bases, and 9 bases lay between the germline ends. CDR3 length: 15 residues.

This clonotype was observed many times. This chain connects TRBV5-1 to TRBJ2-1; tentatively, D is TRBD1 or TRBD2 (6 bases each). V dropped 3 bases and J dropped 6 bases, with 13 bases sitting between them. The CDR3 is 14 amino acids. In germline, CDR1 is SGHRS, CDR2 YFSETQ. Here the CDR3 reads CASSSRGRGNEQFF. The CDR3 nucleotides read TGCGCCAGCAGCTCCCGGGGGCGTGGCAATGAGCAGTTCTTC.

CDR3 amino acids: CASLVLGTETQYF. The CDR3 coding sequence is TGTGCCAGCCTGGTTCTAGGTACGGAGACCCAGTACTTC. The V call is TRBV7-2, the J call TRBJ2-5; D ambiguous. With 8 bases removed from V and 5 bases from J, the gap between germline ends came to 15 bases. There are 13 residues in the CDR3. Germline lookup yields CDR1 SGHTA and CDR2 FQGNSA.

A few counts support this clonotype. CDR3 residues: CSAKGGRIEETQYF. CDR3 nucleotides: TGCAGTGCTAAGGGGGGGCGGATTGAGGAGACCCAGTACTTC. The J gene is TRBJ2-5, the V gene TRBV20-1; TRBD2 is a possible D gene (7 bases). Trimming left V 4 bases short and J 5 bases short, with 17 bases between. The CDR3 has 14 residues. Per germline, CDR1 DFQATT and CDR2 SNEGSKA (reference sequence).

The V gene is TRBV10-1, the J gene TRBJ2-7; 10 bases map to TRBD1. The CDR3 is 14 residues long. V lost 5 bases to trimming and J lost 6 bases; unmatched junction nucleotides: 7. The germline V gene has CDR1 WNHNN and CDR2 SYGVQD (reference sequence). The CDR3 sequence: CASSRTGGVSEQYF. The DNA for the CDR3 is TGCGCCAGCAGTAGGACAGGGGGAGTTTCCGAGCAGTACTTC.

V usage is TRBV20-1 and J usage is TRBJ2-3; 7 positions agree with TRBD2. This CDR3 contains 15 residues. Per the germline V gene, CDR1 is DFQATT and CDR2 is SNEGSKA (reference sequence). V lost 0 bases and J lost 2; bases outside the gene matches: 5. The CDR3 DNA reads TGCAGTGCTAGAGATAGAGCGGGACCCACAGATACGCAGTATTTT. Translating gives CSARDRAGPTDTQYF.

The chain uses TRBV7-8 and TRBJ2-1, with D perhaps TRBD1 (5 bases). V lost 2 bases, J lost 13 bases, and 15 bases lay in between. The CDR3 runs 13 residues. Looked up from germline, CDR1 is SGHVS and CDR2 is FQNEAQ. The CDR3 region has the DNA TGTGCCAGCAGCTTATTAGAGACAGCTCTACAGTTCTTC. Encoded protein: CASSLLETALQFF.

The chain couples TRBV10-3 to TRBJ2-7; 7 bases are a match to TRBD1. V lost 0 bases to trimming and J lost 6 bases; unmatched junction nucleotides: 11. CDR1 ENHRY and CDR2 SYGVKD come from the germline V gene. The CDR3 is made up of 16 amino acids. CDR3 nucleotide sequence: TGTGCCATCAGTGAGTCGACGGGACAGTCCTTACGCGAGCAGTACTTC. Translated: CAISESTGQSLREQYF.

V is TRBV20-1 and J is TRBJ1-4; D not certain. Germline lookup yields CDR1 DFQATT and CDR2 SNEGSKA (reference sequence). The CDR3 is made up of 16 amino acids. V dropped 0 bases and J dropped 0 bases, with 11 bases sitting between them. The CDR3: CSARDIRVATNEKLFF. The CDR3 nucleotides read TGCAGTGCTAGAGATATCCGGGTAGCAACTAATGAAAAACTGTTTTTT.

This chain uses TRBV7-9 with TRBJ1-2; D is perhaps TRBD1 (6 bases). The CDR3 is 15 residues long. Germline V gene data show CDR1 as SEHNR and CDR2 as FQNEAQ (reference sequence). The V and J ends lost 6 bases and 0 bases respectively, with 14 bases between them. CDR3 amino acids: CASSPNRETNYGYTF. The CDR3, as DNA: TGTGCCAGCAGTCCCAACAGGGAAACTAACTATGGCTACACCTTC.